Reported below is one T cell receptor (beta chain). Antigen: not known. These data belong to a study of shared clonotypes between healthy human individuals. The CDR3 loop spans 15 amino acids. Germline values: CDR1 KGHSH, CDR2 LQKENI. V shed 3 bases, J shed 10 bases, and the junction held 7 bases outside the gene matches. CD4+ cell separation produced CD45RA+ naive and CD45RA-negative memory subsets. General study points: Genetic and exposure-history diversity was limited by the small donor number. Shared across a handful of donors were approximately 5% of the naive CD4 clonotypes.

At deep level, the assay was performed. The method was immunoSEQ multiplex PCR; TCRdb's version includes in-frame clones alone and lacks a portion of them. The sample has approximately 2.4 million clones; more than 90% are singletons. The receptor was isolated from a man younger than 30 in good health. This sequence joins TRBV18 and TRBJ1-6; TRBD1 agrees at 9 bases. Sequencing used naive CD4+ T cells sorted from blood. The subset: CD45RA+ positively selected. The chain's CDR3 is CASSPDRGVRSPLHF. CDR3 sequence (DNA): TGTGCCAGCTCACCGGACAGGGGTGTTCGGTCACCCCTCCACTTT.